This TCR beta chain came from a study of CD8+ T cells in alopecia areata. Regarding the study as a whole: Possibly as an HLA-related effect, TCR sharing across patients appeared less clear than in mice.

Sequencing templates came from extracted RNA that was reverse transcribed into cDNA. Here immunoSEQ multiplex PCR was the method, and the copy in TCRdb shows in-frame clones only, minus some. The sample contains approximately 210,000 clones, approximately 60% of which appear only once. Trimming left V 3 bases short and J 8 bases short, with 13 bases between. The length of the CDR3 is 12 residues. The germline V gene encodes CDR1 SQVTM and CDR2 ANQGSEA. Treatment described: oral pan-JAK inhibitor, 5-10 mg twice daily. Alopecia areata patients provided lesional scalp punch biopsies and peripheral blood, both collected for the study. To note about this clone: Its antigen remains unidentified.

The TCR comes from a human donor with alopecia areata. The source material was CD4+ T cells sorted from blood, sampled at week 4, from a patient treated with tofacitinib. The chain recombines TRBV29-1 with TRBJ1-2; D may be TRBD1 (6 bases). Here the CDR3 reads CSVESGAEGYTF. Here the CDR3 DNA reads TGCAGCGTTGAGTCAGGGGCGGAGGGCTACACCTTC.